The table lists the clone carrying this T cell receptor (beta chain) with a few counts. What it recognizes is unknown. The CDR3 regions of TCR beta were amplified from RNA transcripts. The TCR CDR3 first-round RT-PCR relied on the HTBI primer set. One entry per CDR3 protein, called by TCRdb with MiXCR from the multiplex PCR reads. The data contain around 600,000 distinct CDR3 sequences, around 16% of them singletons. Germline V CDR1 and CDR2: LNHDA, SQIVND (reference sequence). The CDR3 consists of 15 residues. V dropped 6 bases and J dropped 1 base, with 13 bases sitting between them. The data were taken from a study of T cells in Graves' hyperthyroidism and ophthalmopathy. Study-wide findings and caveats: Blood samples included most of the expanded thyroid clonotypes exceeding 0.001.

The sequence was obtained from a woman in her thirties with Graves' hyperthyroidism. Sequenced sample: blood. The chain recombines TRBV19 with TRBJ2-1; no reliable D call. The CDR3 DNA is TGTGCCAGTAGCCCTCCTTTTAGTTCCTACAATGAGCAGTTCTTC. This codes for CASSPPFSSYNEQFF.